The 13 T cell receptor beta chains reported below all come from one sample, sequenced in a study of T cells in localized non-small cell lung cancer. Profiled with immunoSEQ multiplex PCR; TCRdb holds only in-frame clones, not every one. The repertoire holds 25,000 or so clones, with 80% to 85% as singletons. This sample comprised peripheral blood, obtained before any cancer treatment. The receptors stem from a woman aged 40-69 years with stage I lung adenocarcinoma.

The V call is TRBV6-6, the J call TRBJ1-1, with D unresolved. Trimming removed 4 bases at V and 6 bases at J, with 12 bases between. Germline CDR1 and CDR2: MNHNY and SVGAGI (reference sequence). The CDR3 has 13 amino acids. The CDR3: CASSWGGFAEAFF. The CDR3 DNA follows: TGTGCCAGCAGTTGGGGAGGGTTCGCTGAAGCTTTCTTT.

J is TRBJ1-2 and V is TRBV2; D remains ambiguous. Germline loops: CDR1 SNHLY, CDR2 FYNNEI. This CDR3 comprises 14 residues. V lost 3 bases and J lost 4, with 12 bases in between. The CDR3 loop reads CASSDATSIYGYTF. The CDR3 DNA follows: TGTGCCAGCAGTGATGCAACAAGTATCTATGGCTACACCTTC.

The chain uses TRBV6-1 and TRBJ2-5; perhaps D is TRBD1 or TRBD2 (5 bases each). The CDR3 contains 14 residues. From germline, CDR1 is MNHNS and CDR2 SASEGT. V shed 7 bases and J shed 4 bases, with 16 bases lying between them. The CDR3 sequence: CASKSRVGVETQYF. Here the CDR3 DNA reads TGTGCCAGCAAATCAAGGGTGGGGGTAGAGACCCAGTACTTC.

This chain links TRBV11-2 with TRBJ2-1; 10 bases map to TRBD2. The V gene's germline CDR1 is SGHAT and CDR2 FQNNGV. CDR3 length: 15 residues. The junction had 6 bases not matched to a gene; V was cut back by 3 bases and J by 7 bases. The CDR3 sequence: CASSFLAGVVNEQFF. The CDR3 coding sequence is TGTGCCAGCAGCTTTCTAGCGGGGGTTGTTAATGAGCAGTTCTTC.

The sample holds a few counts of this clone. The chain links TRBV9 to TRBJ2-1; possible D gene TRBD2, 7 bases. V lost 4 bases to trimming and J lost 0 bases, with 11 bases between them. Germline lookup yields CDR1 SGDLS and CDR2 YYNGEE. The CDR3 has 15 amino acids. CDR3 coding DNA: TGTGCCAGCAGCTCCGGGGGGCTCTCCTACAATGAGCAGTTCTTC. Translation gives CASSSGGLSYNEQFF.

The chain links TRBV9 to TRBJ2-2; TRBD2 agrees at 8 bases. The length of the CDR3 is 19 residues. V was clipped by 4 bases and J by 0 bases; unmatched bases: 14. CDR1 is SGDLS, CDR2 YYNGEE, per germline. In DNA, the CDR3 is TGTGCCAGCAGCAGCTCCCTAAGCGGGGGCCTTCCGAACACCGGGGAGCTGTTTTTT. It is translated as CASSSSLSGGLPNTGELFF.

This chain connects TRBV25-1 to TRBJ2-1; a weak D match, TRBD2 (5 bases). Germline lookup yields CDR1 MGHDK and CDR2 SYGVNS. This CDR3 comprises 15 residues. The V end was cut by 4 bases, the J end by 0 bases, with 10 bases between. The CDR3 reads CASSGSLGSYNEQFF. The CDR3 DNA reads TGTGCCAGCAGTGGTTCACTAGGCTCCTACAATGAGCAGTTCTTC. Full variable domain (rest looked up from reference TRBV25-1 and TRBJ2-1): EADIYQTPRYLVIGTGKKITLECSQTMGHDKMYWYQQDPGMELHLIHYSYGVNSTEKGDLSSESTVSRIRTEHFPLTLESARPSHTSQYLCASSGSLGSYNEQFFGPGTRLTVL.

This clone was observed a handful of times. The V call is TRBV6-1, the J call TRBJ1-2; 8 bases map to TRBD1. The V segment lost 4 bases and the J segment 2 bases; nucleotides outside the gene matches: 3. CDR3 length: 14 residues. Germline V gene data show CDR1 as MNHNS and CDR2 as SASEGT. CDR3 bases: TGTGCCAGCAGTGGTTGGACAGGGAACTATGGCTACACCTTC. It is translated as CASSGWTGNYGYTF.

The CDR3, as DNA: TGTGCCAGCAGTGGAACAGGGGTCAGCAATCAGCCCCAGCATTTT. This sequence encodes CASSGTGVSNQPQHF. J is TRBJ1-5 and V is TRBV9, with TRBD1 matching 7 bases. This CDR3 spans 15 amino acids. Germline CDR1 is SGDLS and CDR2 is YYNGEE. J lost 1 base, V lost 5 bases, and 6 bases had no gene match.

Comments on this clone: As the CDR3 is not closed by the conserved phenylalanine or tryptophan, this likely results from a read error. Because the CDR3's place on the DNA is in doubt, the DNA is left out and the CDR3 is given as listed by TCRdb. The gene calls are TRBV2 and TRBJ1-1; the table assigns TRBD1, which was not confirmed against the DNA. From its first to its last residue, the CDR3 has 11 amino acids. Germline V lookup: CDR1 SNHLY, CDR2 FYNNEI. CDR3 sequence reads: CASSERDSRAL.

The chain has TRBV5-1 and TRBJ1-1; D is uncertain. Trimming left V 0 bases short and J 3 bases short, with 9 bases between. The CDR3 has 14 residues. Germline assignment: CDR1 SGHRS and CDR2 YFSETQ. The DNA for the CDR3 is TGCGCCAGCAGCTTGGGGGTTAGGGACACTGAAGCTTTCTTT. This gives the protein CASSLGVRDTEAFF.

The V call is TRBV19, the J call TRBJ1-5; possibly TRBD1 for D (6 bases). The CDR3 is made up of 16 amino acids. Trimming removed 6 bases at V and 4 bases at J, with 19 bases between. Looked up from germline, CDR1 is LNHDA and CDR2 is SQIVND (reference sequence). CDR3 amino acids: CASSAGVGRENQPQHF. Here the CDR3 DNA reads TGTGCCAGTAGCGCAGGGGTAGGCAGGGAAAATCAGCCCCAGCATTTT.

This CDR3 is CSGTRDRAGELFF. The CDR3 coding sequence is TGCAGCGGCACCCGGGACAGGGCCGGGGAGCTGTTTTTT. This chain connects TRBV29-1 to TRBJ2-2; 9 positions agree with TRBD1. The CDR3 runs 13 residues. The ends lost 7 bases at V and 6 bases at J; junction bases unmatched: 6. Looked up from germline, CDR1 is SQVTM and CDR2 is ANQGSEA.